The 30 T cell receptor beta chains below were found in one sample sequenced in a study of CXCR3-negative and CXCR3-positive naive CD8 T cells. 5' RACE that incorporated UMI labels was used to prepare the TRB cDNA libraries. TCRdb re-called the 5' RACE reads, yielding one record per CDR3 amino acid sequence without DNA. The sample has 55,000 to 65,000 distinct CDR3 sequences. The sequenced sample consisted of naive CXCR3- CD8+ T cells from blood. The subset is: CD45RO-CCR7+CD27+CD95- naive CD8+ T cells lacking CXCR3 (TNR3-). These receptors all stem from a human donor in good health. Some clones in this sample may be carry-over from other donors' samples.

The CDR3 loop is CASSFGGDTQYF. This chain connects TRBV27 to TRBJ2-3; TCRdb calls TRBD2, which cannot be checked without DNA. The germline V gene has CDR1 MNHEY and CDR2 SMNVEV (reference sequence). The CDR3 covers 12 residues.

The chain employs TRBV29-1 and TRBJ2-2; TCRdb's D call, TRBD1, is unchecked because there is no DNA. This CDR3 has 13 residues. Germline V gives CDR1 SQVTM, CDR2 ANQGSEA. The CDR3 spells CSGRGRGTGELFF.

The chain carries TRBV7-2 and TRBJ1-4; there is no DNA to check the TCRdb D call of TRBD1. Looked up from germline, CDR1 is SGHTA and CDR2 is FQGNSA. The CDR3 spans 16 residues. The CDR3 spells CASSYNGQGANEKLFF.

V and J are TRBV7-6 and TRBJ1-5; TCRdb proposes TRBD1, but this gene call is untestable without DNA. The CDR3 is 14 residues long. Germline loops: CDR1 SGHVS, CDR2 FNYEAQ. CDR3 residues: CASSHAGERQPQHF.

The rearrangement uses TRBV6-1 and TRBJ2-1. Germline V gene data show CDR1 as MNHNS and CDR2 as SASEGT. CDR3 length equals 12 residues. CDR3: CASSERADEQFF.

The chain recombines TRBV6-5 with TRBJ1-2. From germline, CDR1 is MNHEY and CDR2 SVGAGI. There are 13 residues in the CDR3. CDR3 sequence reads: CASSYVGYDGYTF.

The chain links TRBV7-8 to TRBJ2-1; no DNA is available, so the TRBD1 call from TCRdb remains unchecked. Per the germline V gene, CDR1 is SGHVS and CDR2 is FQNEAQ. CDR3 length: 17 residues. This CDR3 reads CASSLDVLGGQASEQFF.

V gene TRBV12-3 or TRBV12-4 combines with J gene TRBJ2-7; TCRdb names TRBD1, which stays unverified in the absence of DNA. There are 13 residues in the CDR3. This CDR3 reads CASSLSGPGEQYF.

The chain carries TRBV28 and TRBJ2-1. This CDR3 contains 12 residues. CDR1 MDHEN and CDR2 SYDVKM come from the germline V gene. CDR3: CASSFLDNEQFF.

The chain links TRBV29-1 to TRBJ2-7. The CDR3 totals 13 residues. The germline gives CDR1 SQVTM, CDR2 ANQGSEA. CDR3 region: CSVRENTIYEQYF.

V and J are TRBV6-1 and TRBJ2-7. CDR3 length: 14 residues. Germline CDR1 is MNHNS and CDR2 is SASEGT. The CDR3 is CASSTHLSSYEQYF.

The V and J genes are TRBV7-8 and TRBJ2-1. CDR1 and CDR2 from the germline V gene are SGHVS and FQNEAQ. This CDR3 is built from 12 residues. The CDR3 protein is CASSHGGNEQFF.

The rearrangement uses TRBV6-2 or TRBV6-3 and TRBJ2-7; without DNA, the TCRdb call of TRBD2 cannot be checked. This CDR3 spans 15 amino acids. Germline V lookup: CDR1 MNHEY, CDR2 SVGEGT. The CDR3 is CASSPLAGGFYEQYF.

The J gene is TRBJ1-5, the V gene TRBV25-1. Germline V gene data show CDR1 as MGHDK and CDR2 as SYGVNS. The length of the CDR3 is 13 residues. The chain's CDR3 is CASSYNSNQPQHF.

This rearrangement joins TRBV14 to TRBJ2-1. The CDR3 contains 13 residues. Germline lookup yields CDR1 SGHDN and CDR2 FVKESK. The CDR3 loop is CASSQDPYNEQFF.

The rearrangement uses TRBV7-3 and TRBJ1-1. Germline V gives CDR1 SGHTA, CDR2 FQGTGA. The CDR3 spans 14 residues. This CDR3 is CASSIGTSGTEAFF.

This rearrangement joins TRBV7-2 to TRBJ2-7; TCRdb's D call, TRBD2, is unchecked because there is no DNA. Per the germline V gene, CDR1 is SGHTA and CDR2 is FQGNSA. This CDR3 is 16 amino acids long. The CDR3 region is CASSTTLAGGSYEQYF.

The chain has TRBV4-3 and TRBJ1-1. This CDR3 has 16 residues. CDR1 is LGHNA and CDR2 is YSLEER in the germline V gene. CDR3 sequence: CASSQDSGQANTEAFF.

V and J are TRBV5-6 and TRBJ2-7. The CDR3 is made up of 11 amino acids. Germline lookup yields CDR1 SGHDT and CDR2 YYEEEE. CDR3 in amino acids: CASSLFYEQYF.

The chain uses TRBV6-2 or TRBV6-3 and TRBJ2-1; the TRBD2 assignment by TCRdb is unverifiable without DNA. The V gene's germline CDR1 is MNHEY and CDR2 SVGEGT. There are 15 residues in the CDR3. The CDR3 loop reads CASSYALAGDNEQFF.

The genes are TRBV28 and TRBJ1-1; there is no DNA to check the TCRdb D call of TRBD1. The CDR3 loop spans 14 amino acids. Germline values: CDR1 MDHEN, CDR2 SYDVKM. CDR3 loop: CASSLTRAGTEAFF.

This sequence joins TRBV27 and TRBJ1-1; the D call of TRBD1 rests on TCRdb alone, since no DNA is present to check it. The CDR3 has 14 residues. Germline V lookup: CDR1 MNHEY, CDR2 SMNVEV (reference sequence). The CDR3 spells CASSFLGVSTEAFF.

The V call is TRBV29-1, the J call TRBJ2-2. CDR3 length: 12 amino acids. Germline CDR1 is SQVTM and CDR2 is ANQGSEA. This chain's CDR3 is CSVEWVTGELFF.

V and J are TRBV6-2 or TRBV6-3 and TRBJ2-7. This CDR3 has 11 residues. Per the germline V gene, CDR1 is MNHEY and CDR2 is SVGEGT. The CDR3: CASRATYEQYF.

The chain couples TRBV29-1 to TRBJ2-2. The CDR3 totals 12 residues. Germline values: CDR1 SQVTM, CDR2 ANQGSEA. Here the CDR3 reads CSTSGDTGELFF.

The rearrangement links TRBV27 to TRBJ1-2; TCRdb's D gene call, TRBD1, goes unchecked for lack of DNA. The CDR3 contains 16 residues. Germline V gene lookup returns CDR1 MNHEY and CDR2 SMNVEV (reference sequence). The CDR3 loop is CASSKGRTGGNYGYTF.

This chain uses TRBV5-1 with TRBJ2-1; no DNA is available, so the TRBD1 call from TCRdb remains unchecked. This CDR3 comprises 16 residues. In germline, CDR1 is SGHRS, CDR2 YFSETQ. CDR3 region: CASSLAAGATYNEQFF.

This rearrangement joins TRBV12-3 or TRBV12-4 to TRBJ1-1. The CDR3 is 12 residues long. The CDR3 is CASSSGYTEAFF.

This sequence joins TRBV5-1 and TRBJ2-1; TCRdb selects TRBD1, and the lack of DNA leaves this call unchecked. The CDR3 is made up of 16 amino acids. In germline, CDR1 is SGHRS, CDR2 YFSETQ. The CDR3 here is CASSPPTDLVPHEQFF. The full variable domain, with the rest looked up from reference TRBV5-1 and TRBJ2-1, is KAGVTQTPRYLIKTRGQQVTLSCSPISGHRSVSWYQQTPGQGLQFLFEYFSETQRNKGNFPGRFSGRQFSNSRSEMNVSTLELGDSALYLCASSPPTDLVPHEQFFGPGTRLTVL.

V gene TRBV7-8 combines with J gene TRBJ2-7; as DNA is missing, the TRBD2 call by TCRdb cannot be tested. The CDR3 contains 15 residues. CDR1 is SGHVS and CDR2 is FQNEAQ in the germline V gene. The CDR3 region is CASSHPRTNSYEQYF.